A selection of T cell receptor beta chains follows, all from one sample in a study of PD-1 blockade in classical Hodgkin lymphoma. TCRdb's copy holds only in-frame clones and misses some; the assay was immunoSEQ multiplex PCR. The data show 80,000 to 100,000 clones, with about 93% seen just once and roughly 1.9% held by the top ten. This specimen consisted of peripheral blood mononuclear cells (PBMCs), obtained before the fourth cycle of nivolumab. Every receptor here comes from a human donor with classical Hodgkin lymphoma. The CDR3 runs from the conserved cysteine through the conserved F or W. D genes are given only for firm matches. The size entry is marked missing in some rows and otherwise reads once, few, many or a size class.

J gene,D gene,clone size,V gene,CDR3 protein,CDR3 DNA
TRBJ2-1,TRBD2,-,TRBV9,CASSVPPSGDSNEQFF,TGTGCCAGCAGCGTACCACCTAGCGGAGACTCCAATGAGCAGTTCTTC
TRBJ2-3,-,-,TRBV5-3,CARSASDSGRTDTQYF,TGTGCCAGAAGCGCCTCGGATAGCGGACGCACAGATACGCAGTATTTT
TRBJ1-2,-,few,TRBV2,CASSGRVYGYTF,TGTGCCAGCAGTGGCAGAGTTTATGGCTACACCTTC
TRBJ2-3,-,once,TRBV11-2,CASSLVGRDTDTQYF,TGTGCCAGCAGCTTAGTTGGCAGGGACACAGATACGCAGTATTTT
TRBJ2-7,TRBD2,-,TRBV7-9,CASSLALGTSGTYEQYF,TGTGCCAGCAGCTTAGCTCTGGGGACTAGCGGGACCTACGAGCAGTACTTC
TRBJ2-1,TRBD2,-,TRBV28,CASSPSTSGGWNEQFF,TGTGCCAGCAGCCCCTCGACTAGCGGGGGATGGAATGAGCAGTTCTTC
TRBJ2-4,-,-,TRBV7-9,CASSLVSLGVKNIQYF,TGTGCCAGCAGCTTAGTTTCCCTAGGAGTCAAAAACATTCAGTACTTC
TRBJ2-3,TRBD2,-,TRBV19,CASSIGAGVTDTQYF,TGTGCCAGTAGTATAGGAGCGGGAGTCACAGATACGCAGTATTTT
TRBJ1-5,-,-,TRBV19,CASNQVGNNQPQHF,TGTGCCAGTAATCAGGTCGGGAACAATCAGCCCCAGCATTTT
TRBJ2-7,TRBD2,-,TRBV19,CASSIGLAGVEQYF,TGTGCCAGTAGTATAGGACTAGCGGGAGTGGAGCAGTACTTC
TRBJ2-1,TRBD2,-,TRBV5-8,CASSLSGRAIYNEQFF,TGTGCCAGCAGTCTTAGCGGGAGGGCTATCTACAATGAGCAGTTCTTC
TRBJ1-3,TRBD1,once,TRBV30,CAWSVLRDRPGNTIYF,TGTGCCTGGAGTGTCCTCCGGGACAGGCCTGGAAACACCATATATTTT
TRBJ1-1,TRBD1,-,TRBV29-1,CSVGGQKLTLNTEAFF,TGCAGCGTTGGGGGACAGAAACTAACCCTGAACACTGAAGCTTTCTTT
TRBJ1-2,-,-,TRBV30,CAWRRPGPYGYTF,TGTGCCTGGAGGAGGCCGGGCCCCTATGGCTACACCTTC
TRBJ2-2,-,-,TRBV5-1,CASSLLQVESGELFF,TGCGCCAGCAGCTTGTTACAGGTTGAGAGCGGGGAGCTGTTTTTT
TRBJ2-6,-,-,TRBV5-6,CASSRIGSRSSGANVLTF,TGTGCCAGCAGCAGGATCGGCAGCCGGAGCTCTGGGGCCAACGTCCTGACTTTC
TRBJ2-2,TRBD2,-,TRBV5-1,CASSLPSGTTGELFF,TGCGCCAGCAGCTTGCCTAGCGGAACCACCGGGGAGCTGTTTTTT
TRBJ2-5,TRBD2,-,TRBV27,CASSLYGGREETQYF,TGTGCCAGCAGTTTATACGGCGGGAGAGAAGAGACCCAGTACTTC
TRBJ1-5,-,-,TRBV28,CASSQRTPNQPQHF,TGTGCCAGCAGCCAGAGGACCCCAAATCAGCCCCAGCATTTT
TRBJ2-7,-,-,TRBV5-1,CASSLVGGSSEQYF,TGCGCCAGCAGCTTGGTGGGGGGCTCGAGCGAGCAGTACTTC
TRBJ2-5,TRBD1,-,TRBV7-9,CASSLVIKVRQGEEETQYF,TGTGCCAGCAGCTTAGTGATTAAGGTGCGACAGGGGGAGGAAGAGACCCAGTACTTC
TRBJ2-2,TRBD2,-,TRBV6-5,CASSSRLAGGAGELFF,TGTGCCAGCAGTTCCCGACTAGCGGGAGGGGCCGGGGAGCTGTTTTTT
TRBJ1-2,TRBD1,-,TRBV6-1,CASSEMGFGTANYGYTF,TGTGCCAGCAGTGAAATGGGGTTCGGGACAGCTAACTATGGCTACACCTTC
TRBJ1-5,-,few,TRBV30,CACEEGKGNQPQHF,TGTGCCTGCGAGGAAGGTAAAGGCAATCAGCCCCAGCATTTT
TRBJ1-5,-,once,TRBV5-5,CASSLGGGSNQPQHF,TGTGCCAGCAGCTTGGGTGGGGGGAGCAATCAGCCCCAGCATTTT
TRBJ1-5,TRBD1,-,TRBV28,CASIRTGGFQPQHF,TGTGCCAGCATTCGGACAGGGGGCTTTCAGCCCCAGCATTTT
TRBJ2-2,-,-,TRBV4-1,CASSLRGSELFF,TGCGCCAGCAGCCTACGAGGATCAGAGCTGTTTTTT
TRBJ2-7,-,-,TRBV11-2,CASSLRTRRALRKGEQYF,TGTGCCAGCAGCTTAAGGACCCGCCGAGCCCTCCGGAAGGGCGAGCAGTACTTC
TRBJ2-5,TRBD1,-,TRBV5-1,CASSQRTGGVGETQYF,TGCGCCAGCAGCCAAAGGACAGGGGGTGTTGGAGAGACCCAGTACTTC
TRBJ2-1,TRBD2,-,TRBV11-2,CASSLARTSGYYNEQFF,TGTGCCAGCAGCTTAGCGCGTACTAGCGGGTACTACAATGAGCAGTTCTTC
TRBJ1-5,-,-,TRBV19,CASSIGVGGNQPQHF,TGTGCCAGTAGTATAGGGGTAGGAGGGAATCAGCCCCAGCATTTT
TRBJ2-5,TRBD2,-,TRBV4-1,CASSQAGGTSRFEETQYF,TGCGCCAGCAGCCAAGCGGGGGGGACTAGCCGTTTTGAAGAGACCCAGTACTTC
TRBJ2-1,TRBD2,-,TRBV7-9,CASSSLGASGRAYNEQFF,TGTGCCAGCAGCTCACTCGGGGCTAGCGGGAGGGCCTACAATGAGCAGTTCTTC
TRBJ1-3,-,-,TRBV10-3,CAISEGGYTIYF,TGTGCCATCAGTGAGGGGGGATACACCATATATTTT
TRBJ1-2,TRBD1,-,TRBV5-1,CASSLAGTGGLRGYGYTF,TGCGCCAGCAGCTTGGCCGGGACAGGGGGCCTGCGGGGCTATGGCTACACCTTC
TRBJ1-2,-,few,TRBV30,CACPRIGVGYTF,TGTGCCTGTCCCCGAATCGGGGTTGGCTACACCTTC
TRBJ1-2,-,once,TRBV9,CASSVQGSDGYTF,TGTGCCAGCAGCGTACAGGGATCGGACGGCTACACCTTC
TRBJ2-3,-,-,TRBV9,CASSVEGGSFSTDTQYF,TGTGCCAGCAGCGTAGAGGGGGGCAGTTTTAGTACAGATACGCAGTATTTT
TRBJ1-2,-,-,TRBV29-1,CSVDHRLANYGYTF,TGCAGCGTTGATCATCGTTTAGCGAACTATGGCTACACCTTC
TRBJ1-3,-,-,TRBV18,CASSPGSSGNTIYF,TGTGCCAGCTCACCGGGAAGCTCTGGAAACACCATATATTTT
TRBJ2-5,TRBD2,-,TRBV15,CATSRKLGGASGRETQYF,TGTGCCACCAGCAGAAAACTGGGCGGGGCTAGCGGGAGAGAGACCCAGTACTTC
TRBJ2-7,-,-,TRBV6-5,CASSGGTYEQYF,TGTGCCAGCAGTGGGGGGACCTACGAGCAGTACTTC
TRBJ2-7,-,-,TRBV19,CASPRGLRWDEQYF,TGTGCCAGTCCCCGCGGACTTCGCTGGGACGAGCAGTACTTC
TRBJ2-1,TRBD2,-,TRBV27,CASSNPGTSGRNEQFF,TGTGCCAGCAGCAACCCCGGGACTAGCGGGAGAAATGAGCAGTTCTTC
TRBJ1-2,-,-,TRBV7-8,CASSSGGVDYGYTF,TGTGCCAGCAGCTCAGGAGGGGTTGACTATGGCTACACCTTC
TRBJ2-3,TRBD2,-,TRBV6-4,CASSDSGGEGGDTQYF,TGTGCCAGCAGTGACTCTGGGGGGGAAGGTGGTGATACGCAGTATTTT
TRBJ1-1,TRBD1,-,TRBV7-8,CASSPHRTGFTEAFF,TGTGCCAGCAGCCCCCACCGGACAGGATTCACTGAAGCTTTCTTT
TRBJ2-7,TRBD2,-,TRBV9,CASSVEPGRETLYF,TGTGCCAGCAGCGTGGAGCCGGGGCGGGAGACCCTGTACTTC
TRBJ2-3,TRBD2,-,TRBV9,CASSVILAGAPDTQYF,TGTGCCAGCAGCGTAATACTAGCGGGAGCCCCAGATACGCAGTATTTT
TRBJ2-3,TRBD1,-,TRBV6-6,CASSSDRVSTDTQYF,TGTGCCAGCAGTTCGGACAGGGTGTCCACAGATACGCAGTATTTT
TRBJ2-7,TRBD1,few,TRBV27,CASNPQGVREQYF,TGTGCCAGCAACCCACAGGGGGTGCGCGAGCAGTACTTC
TRBJ1-3,-,-,TRBV11-2,CASSLRAGRLGNTIYF,TGTGCCAGCAGCTTACGAGCAGGGCGACTAGGAAACACCATATATTTT
TRBJ2-7,-,-,TRBV28,CASRISEYEQYF,TGTGCCAGCAGGATTAGCGAGTACGAGCAGTACTTC
TRBJ2-1,-,-,TRBV28,CASSQKPKRENNEQFF,TGTGCCAGCAGCCAGAAGCCAAAACGTGAAAACAATGAGCAGTTCTTC
TRBJ2-5,-,-,TRBV9,CASSGRTGYGGEETQYF,TGTGCCAGCAGCGGTAGGACAGGTTACGGAGGGGAAGAGACCCAGTACTTC
TRBJ1-5,TRBD1,-,TRBV2,CASIGDRGPSDQPQHF,TGTGCCAGCATCGGGGACAGGGGGCCTTCGGATCAGCCCCAGCATTTT
TRBJ2-7,TRBD1,-,TRBV30,CAWDYRGGYEQYF,TGTGCCTGGGATTACAGGGGTGGTTACGAGCAGTACTTC
TRBJ2-1,TRBD2,-,TRBV11-3,CASSKGGVAGLDNEQFF,TGTGCCAGCAGCAAAGGCGGGGTAGCGGGCCTTGACAATGAGCAGTTCTTC